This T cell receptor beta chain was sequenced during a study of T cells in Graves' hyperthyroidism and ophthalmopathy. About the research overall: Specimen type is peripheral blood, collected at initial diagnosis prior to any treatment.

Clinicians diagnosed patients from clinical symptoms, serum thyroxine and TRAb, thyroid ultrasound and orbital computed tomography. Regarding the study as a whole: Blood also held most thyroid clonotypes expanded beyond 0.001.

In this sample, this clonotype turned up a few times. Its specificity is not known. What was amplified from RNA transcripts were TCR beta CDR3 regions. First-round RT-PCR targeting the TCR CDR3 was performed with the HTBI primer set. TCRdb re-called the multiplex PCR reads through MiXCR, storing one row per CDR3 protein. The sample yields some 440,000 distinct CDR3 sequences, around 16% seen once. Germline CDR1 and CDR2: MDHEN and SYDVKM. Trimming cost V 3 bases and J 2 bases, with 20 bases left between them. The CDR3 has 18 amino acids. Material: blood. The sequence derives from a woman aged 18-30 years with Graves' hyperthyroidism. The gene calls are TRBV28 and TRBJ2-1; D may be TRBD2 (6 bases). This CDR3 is CASSLHPGDRGTYNEQFF. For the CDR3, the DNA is TGTGCCAGCAGTTTGCATCCGGGAGACAGAGGCACCTACAATGAGCAGTTCTTC.